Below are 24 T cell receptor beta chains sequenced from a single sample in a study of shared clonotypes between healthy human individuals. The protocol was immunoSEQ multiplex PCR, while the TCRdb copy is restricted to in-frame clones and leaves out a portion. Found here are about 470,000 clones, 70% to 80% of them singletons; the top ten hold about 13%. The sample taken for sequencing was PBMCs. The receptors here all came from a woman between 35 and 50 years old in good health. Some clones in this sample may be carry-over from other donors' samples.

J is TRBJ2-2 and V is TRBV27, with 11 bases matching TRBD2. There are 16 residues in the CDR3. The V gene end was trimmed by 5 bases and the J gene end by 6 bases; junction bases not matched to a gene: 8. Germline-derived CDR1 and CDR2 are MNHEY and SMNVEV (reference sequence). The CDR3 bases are TGTGCCAGCAGTCTACAGGGGGGACTAGCGGCCGGGGAGCTGTTTTTT. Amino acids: CASSLQGGLAAGELFF.

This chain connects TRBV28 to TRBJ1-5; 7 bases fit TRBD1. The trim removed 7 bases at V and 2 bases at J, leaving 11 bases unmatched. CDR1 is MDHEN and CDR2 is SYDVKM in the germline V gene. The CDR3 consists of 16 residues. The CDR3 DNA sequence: TGTGCCAGCATTAGACAGGGAGATTGGGGCAATCAGCCCCAGCATTTT. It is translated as CASIRQGDWGNQPQHF.

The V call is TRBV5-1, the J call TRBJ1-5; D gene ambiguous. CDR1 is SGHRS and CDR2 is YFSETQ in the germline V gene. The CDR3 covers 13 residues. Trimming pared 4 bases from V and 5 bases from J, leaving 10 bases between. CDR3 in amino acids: CASSLGFDQPQHF. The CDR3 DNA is TGCGCCAGCAGCCTGGGTTTCGATCAGCCCCAGCATTTT.

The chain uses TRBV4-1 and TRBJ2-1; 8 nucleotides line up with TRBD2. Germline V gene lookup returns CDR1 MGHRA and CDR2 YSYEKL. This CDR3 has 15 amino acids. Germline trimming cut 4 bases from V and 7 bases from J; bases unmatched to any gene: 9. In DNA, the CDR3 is TGCGCCAGCAGCCCTCGACTAGCGCTCGGGAATGAGCAGTTCTTC. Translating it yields CASSPRLALGNEQFF.

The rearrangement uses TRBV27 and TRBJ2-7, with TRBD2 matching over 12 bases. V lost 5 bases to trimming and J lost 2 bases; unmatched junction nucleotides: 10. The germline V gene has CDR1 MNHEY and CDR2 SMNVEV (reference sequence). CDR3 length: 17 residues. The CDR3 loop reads CASSRASGRGGAYEQYF. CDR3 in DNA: TGTGCCAGCAGTCGAGCTAGCGGGAGGGGGGGGGCCTACGAGCAGTACTTC.

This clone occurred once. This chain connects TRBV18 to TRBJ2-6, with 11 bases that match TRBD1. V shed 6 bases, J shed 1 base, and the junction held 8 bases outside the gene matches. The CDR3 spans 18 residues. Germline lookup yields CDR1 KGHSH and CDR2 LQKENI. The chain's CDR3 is CASSYAGTGGSGANVLTF. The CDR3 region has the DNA TGTGCCAGCTCTTATGCCGGGACAGGGGGTTCTGGGGCCAACGTCCTGACTTTC. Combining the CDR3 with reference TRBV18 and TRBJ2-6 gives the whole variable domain NAGVMQNPRHLVRRRGQEARLRCSPMKGHSHVYWYRQLPEEGLKFMVYLQKENIIDESGMPKERFSAEFPKEGPSILRIQQVVRGDSAAYFCASSYAGTGGSGANVLTFGAGSRLTVL.

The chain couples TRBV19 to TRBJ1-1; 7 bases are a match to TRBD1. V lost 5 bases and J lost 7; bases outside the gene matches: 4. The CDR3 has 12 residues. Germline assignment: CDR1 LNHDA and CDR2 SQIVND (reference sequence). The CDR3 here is CASSPGQFEAFF. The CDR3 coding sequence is TGTGCCAGTAGTCCGGGACAGTTTGAAGCTTTCTTT. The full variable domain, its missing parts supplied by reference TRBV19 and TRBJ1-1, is DGGITQSPKYLFRKEGQNVTLSCEQNLNHDAMYWYRQDPGQGLRLIYYSQIVNDFQKGDIAEGYSVSREKKESFPLTVTSAQKNPTAFYLCASSPGQFEAFFGQGTRLTVV.

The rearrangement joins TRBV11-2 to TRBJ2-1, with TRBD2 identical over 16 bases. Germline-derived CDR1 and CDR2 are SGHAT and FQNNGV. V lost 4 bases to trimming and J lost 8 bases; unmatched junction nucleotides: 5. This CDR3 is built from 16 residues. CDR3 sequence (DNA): TGTGCCAGCAGCTCAGGGACTAGCGGGAGGGGAGATGAGCAGTTCTTC. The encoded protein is CASSSGTSGRGDEQFF.

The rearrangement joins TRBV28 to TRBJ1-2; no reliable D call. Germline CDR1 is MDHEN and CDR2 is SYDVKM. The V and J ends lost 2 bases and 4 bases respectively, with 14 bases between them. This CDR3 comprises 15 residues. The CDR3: CASSLASTLGYGYTF. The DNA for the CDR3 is TGTGCCAGCAGTTTAGCGTCAACCTTGGGCTATGGCTACACCTTC.

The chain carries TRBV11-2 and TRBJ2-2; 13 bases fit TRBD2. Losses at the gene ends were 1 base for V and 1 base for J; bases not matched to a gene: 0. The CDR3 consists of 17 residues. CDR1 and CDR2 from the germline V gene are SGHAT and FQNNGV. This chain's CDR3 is CASSLGTSGRNTGELFF. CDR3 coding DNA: TGTGCCAGCAGCTTAGGGACTAGCGGGAGGAACACCGGGGAGCTGTTTTTT.

The CDR3 nucleotides are TGTGCCAGCAGCCCTTCGGGGGGGCTAGAGACCCAGTACTTC. Encoded protein: CASSPSGGLETQYF. The chain employs TRBV7-9 and TRBJ2-5; 8 bases match TRBD2. After removal of 5 bases from V and 4 bases from J, the junction contained 6 bases not matched to a gene. This CDR3 is built from 14 residues. CDR1 is SEHNR and CDR2 is FQNEAQ in the germline V gene (reference sequence).

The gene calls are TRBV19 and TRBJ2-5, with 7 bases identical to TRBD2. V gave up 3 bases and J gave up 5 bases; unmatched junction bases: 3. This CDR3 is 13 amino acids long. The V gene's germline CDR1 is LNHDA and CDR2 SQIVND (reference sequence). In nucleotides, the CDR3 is TGTGCCAGTAGTATCGGGCGGGGGGAGACCCAGTACTTC. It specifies CASSIGRGETQYF.

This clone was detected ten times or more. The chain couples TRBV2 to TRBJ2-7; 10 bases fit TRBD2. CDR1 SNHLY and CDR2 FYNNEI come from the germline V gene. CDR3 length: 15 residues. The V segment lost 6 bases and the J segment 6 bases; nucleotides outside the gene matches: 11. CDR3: CASRQTSGTSGEQYF. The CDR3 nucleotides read TGTGCCAGCAGACAAACTAGCGGGACTTCAGGCGAGCAGTACTTC.

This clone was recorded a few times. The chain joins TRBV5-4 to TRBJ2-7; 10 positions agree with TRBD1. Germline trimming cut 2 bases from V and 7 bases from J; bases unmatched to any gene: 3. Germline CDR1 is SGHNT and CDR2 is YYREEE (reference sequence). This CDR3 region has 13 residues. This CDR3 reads CASSFDRGREQYF. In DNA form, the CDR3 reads TGTGCCAGCAGCTTTGACAGGGGGCGGGAGCAGTACTTC.

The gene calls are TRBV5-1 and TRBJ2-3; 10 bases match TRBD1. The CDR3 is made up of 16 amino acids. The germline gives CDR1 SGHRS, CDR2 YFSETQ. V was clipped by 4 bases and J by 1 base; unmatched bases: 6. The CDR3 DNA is TGCGCCAGCAGCCTCACCGGGACAGGGGGCACAGATACGCAGTATTTT. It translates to CASSLTGTGGTDTQYF.

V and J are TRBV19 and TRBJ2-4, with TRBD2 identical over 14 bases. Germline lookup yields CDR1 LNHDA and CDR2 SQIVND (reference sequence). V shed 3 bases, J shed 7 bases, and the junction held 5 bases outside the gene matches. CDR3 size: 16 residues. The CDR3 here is CASSILTSGRVNIQYF. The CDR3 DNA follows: TGTGCCAGTAGTATCTTGACTAGCGGGAGGGTTAACATTCAGTACTTC.

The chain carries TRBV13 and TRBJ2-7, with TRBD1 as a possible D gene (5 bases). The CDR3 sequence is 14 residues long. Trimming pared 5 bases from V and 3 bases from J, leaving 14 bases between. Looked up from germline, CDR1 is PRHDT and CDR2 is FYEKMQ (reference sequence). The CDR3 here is CASSHRAGNYEQYF. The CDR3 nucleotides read TGTGCCAGCAGCCACCGTGCAGGGAACTACGAGCAGTACTTC.

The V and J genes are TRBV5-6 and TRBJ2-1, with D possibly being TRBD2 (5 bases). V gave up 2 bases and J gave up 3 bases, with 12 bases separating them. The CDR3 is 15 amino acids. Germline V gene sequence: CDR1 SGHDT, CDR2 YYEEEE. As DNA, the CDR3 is TGTGCCAGCAGCTTCGGCGGGCTCCTCTACAATGAGCAGTTCTTC. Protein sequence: CASSFGGLLYNEQFF.

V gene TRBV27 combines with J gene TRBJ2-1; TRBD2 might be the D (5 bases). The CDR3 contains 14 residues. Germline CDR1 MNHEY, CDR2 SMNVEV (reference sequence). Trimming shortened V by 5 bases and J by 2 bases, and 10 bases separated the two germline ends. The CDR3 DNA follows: TGTGCCAGCAGTCCGACCGGGACCTACAATGAGCAGTTCTTC. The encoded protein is CASSPTGTYNEQFF.

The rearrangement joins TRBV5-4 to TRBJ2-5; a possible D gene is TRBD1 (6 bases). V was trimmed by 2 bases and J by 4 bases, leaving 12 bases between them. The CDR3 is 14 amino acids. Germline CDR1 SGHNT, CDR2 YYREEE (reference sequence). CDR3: CASSFTDSGETQYF. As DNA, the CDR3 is TGTGCCAGCAGCTTTACGGACAGTGGAGAGACCCAGTACTTC.

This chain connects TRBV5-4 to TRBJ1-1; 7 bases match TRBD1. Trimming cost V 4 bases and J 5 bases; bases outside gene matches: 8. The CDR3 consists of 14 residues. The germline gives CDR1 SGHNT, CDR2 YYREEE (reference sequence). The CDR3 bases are TGTGCCAGCAGCCGCAGGGACAGTCTTACTGAAGCTTTCTTT. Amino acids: CASSRRDSLTEAFF.

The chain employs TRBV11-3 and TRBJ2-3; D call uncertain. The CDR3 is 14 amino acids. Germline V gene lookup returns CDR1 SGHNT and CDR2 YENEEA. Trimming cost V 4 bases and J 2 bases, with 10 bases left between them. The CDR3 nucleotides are TGTGCCAGCAGCTCGGGCGGAAACACAGATACGCAGTATTTT. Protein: CASSSGGNTDTQYF.

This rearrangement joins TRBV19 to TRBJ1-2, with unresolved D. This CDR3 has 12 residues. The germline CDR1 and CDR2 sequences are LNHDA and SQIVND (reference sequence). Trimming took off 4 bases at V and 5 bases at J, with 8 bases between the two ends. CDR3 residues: CASSKDPYGYTF. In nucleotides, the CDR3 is TGTGCCAGTAGTAAGGACCCATATGGCTACACCTTC.

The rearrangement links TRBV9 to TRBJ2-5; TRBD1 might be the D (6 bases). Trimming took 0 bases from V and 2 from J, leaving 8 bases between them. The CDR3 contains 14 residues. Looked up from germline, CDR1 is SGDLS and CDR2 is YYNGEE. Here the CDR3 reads CASSVAGQQETQYF. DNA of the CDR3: TGTGCCAGCAGCGTAGCGGGACAACAAGAGACCCAGTACTTC. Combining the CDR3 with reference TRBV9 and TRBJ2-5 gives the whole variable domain DSGVTQTPKHLITATGQRVTLRCSPRSGDLSVYWYQQSLDQGLQFLIQYYNGEERAKGNILERFSAQQFPDLHSELNLSSLELGDSALYFCASSVAGQQETQYFGPGTRLLVL.